This T cell receptor (beta chain) is from a study of response to subunit inactivated influenza vaccine. Study-level points and caveats: Seasonal influenza vaccination, on each occasion, was suggested by the authors to recruit few new T cells.

The sample holds a few counts of this clonotype. Its antigen is still unknown. Using its own MiXCR run on the RT-PCR reads, TCRdb lists one record per CDR3 protein. The table includes hundreds of thousands of distinct CDR3 sequences, 25% detected once. Specimen: CD4+ T cells sorted from PBMCs, collected about 5 days after vaccination. The source is a man aged 45-60 years who received an inactivated influenza vaccine.

The CDR3 DNA reads as TGCAGTGCTAGGGGAATAGCGGGATTTGAAGAGACCCAGTACTTC. Residues: CSARGIAGFEETQYF. The chain combines TRBV20-1 with TRBJ2-5, with 8 bases that match TRBD2. Looked up from germline, CDR1 is DFQATT and CDR2 is SNEGSKA (reference sequence). V shed 3 bases, J shed 3 bases, and the junction held 9 bases outside the gene matches. This CDR3 is 15 amino acids long.